Each of the 25 T cell receptor beta chains below was sequenced from the same sample in a study of cytomegalovirus exposure and HLA in healthy donors. It was with 60 Vbeta and 13 Jbeta primers that the PCR ran. Clones were read by immunoSEQ multiplex PCR, and TCRdb kept only the in-frame ones, dropping some. The sample carries some 150,000 clones, 75% recorded once. Material for sequencing was PBMCs. The receptors come from a man aged 30 to 45 in good health and CMV-seronegative.

The chain couples TRBV6-1 to TRBJ2-3; 7 bases are a match to TRBD2. This CDR3 region has 16 residues. V dropped 0 bases and J dropped 3; count of bases not matched to a gene: 6. CDR1 and CDR2 (germline): MNHNS, SASEGT. This CDR3 is CASSEARYGGTDTQYF. CDR3 DNA: TGTGCCAGCAGTGAAGCGCGTTACGGGGGGACAGATACGCAGTATTTT.

This chain links TRBV7-8 with TRBJ1-6; weak D call: TRBD1 (6 bases). In germline, CDR1 is SGHVS, CDR2 FQNEAQ. The germline V and J ends were trimmed by 6 bases and 7 bases, with 13 bases remaining between them. This CDR3 has 14 amino acids. The CDR3 loop is CASRLSGENSPLHF. CDR3 DNA sequence: TGTGCCAGCAGATTATCAGGGGAGAATTCACCCCTCCACTTT.

This sequence joins TRBV6-1 and TRBJ1-1; maybe TRBD1 (5 bases). The V end was cut by 5 bases, the J end by 0 bases, with 10 bases between. The CDR3 sequence is 14 residues long. Germline V gene lookup returns CDR1 MNHNS and CDR2 SASEGT. CDR3: CASSLGLMNTEAFF. CDR3 coding DNA: TGTGCCAGCAGTTTGGGACTGATGAACACTGAAGCTTTCTTT.

The rearrangement joins TRBV11-2 to TRBJ1-1, with a possible D match to TRBD1 (6 bases). V was pared by 5 bases and J by 3 bases, with 16 bases between. This CDR3 comprises 15 residues. CDR1 SGHAT and CDR2 FQNNGV come from the germline V gene. CDR3 region: CASSKRTASYTEAFF. The CDR3 DNA sequence: TGTGCCAGCAGCAAGCGGACAGCAAGCTACACTGAAGCTTTCTTT.

The chain has TRBV11-3 and TRBJ2-5, with D possibly matching TRBD1 (5 bases). V was pared by 5 bases and J by 4 bases, with 11 bases between. The germline gives CDR1 SGHNT, CDR2 YENEEA. The CDR3 contains 13 residues. Written as DNA, the CDR3 is TGTGCCAGCAGCCTCAAAGGGGTAGAGACCCAGTACTTC. Its translation: CASSLKGVETQYF.

The V and J genes are TRBV28 and TRBJ2-3, with D tentatively TRBD1 (6 bases). This CDR3 region has 14 residues. Germline lookup yields CDR1 MDHEN and CDR2 SYDVKM. Between the trimmed V and J ends, which lost 7 bases and 4 bases, there was a span of 15 bases. The CDR3 reads CASIDGQLPDTQYF. CDR3 nucleotides: TGTGCCAGCATAGACGGACAGCTACCAGATACGCAGTATTTT.

DNA for the CDR3: TGTGCCAGCAGCGGAACACAGGGGTCTGAAGCTTTCTTT. Protein: CASSGTQGSEAFF. This sequence joins TRBV6-1 and TRBJ1-1; 7 positions match TRBD1. The CDR3 sequence is 13 residues long. Germline V gives CDR1 MNHNS, CDR2 SASEGT. With V trimmed by 6 bases and J by 6 bases, 7 bases remained unmatched.

The V and J genes are TRBV5-6 and TRBJ1-4, with TRBD1 identical over 7 bases. The CDR3 loop spans 17 amino acids. CDR1 SGHDT and CDR2 YYEEEE come from the germline V gene. Trimming took 3 bases from V and 8 from J; bases not matched to a gene: 16. The CDR3 bases are TGTGCCAGCAGCTCAGTTTCCACAGGGGTAATGTTGGAAAAACTGTTTTTT. As protein: CASSSVSTGVMLEKLFF.

CDR3 protein: CASSQDNRDISNQPQHF. Here the CDR3 DNA reads TGCGCCAGCAGCCAAGATAACCGGGACATCAGCAATCAGCCCCAGCATTTT. The chain carries TRBV4-1 and TRBJ1-5; possibly TRBD1 for D (6 bases). The V gene's germline CDR1 is MGHRA and CDR2 YSYEKL. The CDR3 is 17 residues long. V lost 0 bases and J 1 base, leaving 13 bases between the germline ends.

The genes are TRBV19 and TRBJ2-7; 10 bases line up with TRBD2. Per the germline V gene, CDR1 is LNHDA and CDR2 is SQIVND (reference sequence). This CDR3 spans 14 amino acids. Losses at the gene ends were 3 bases for V and 3 bases for J; bases not matched to a gene: 2. The CDR3 DNA reads TGTGCCAGTAGTATGGCTAGCGGGAGCTACGAGCAGTACTTC. This encodes CASSMASGSYEQYF.

The chain uses TRBV19 and TRBJ1-5; D call uncertain. CDR3 length equals 15 residues. Trimming removed 5 bases at V and 7 bases at J, with 18 bases between. Germline values: CDR1 LNHDA, CDR2 SQIVND (reference sequence). CDR3: CASSPVPGRKQPQHF. For the CDR3, the DNA is TGTGCCAGTAGTCCCGTTCCGGGGAGGAAGCAGCCCCAGCATTTT.

J is TRBJ2-1 and V is TRBV12-5; TRBD2 matches 8 bases. Germline CDR1 and CDR2: LGHNT and FRNRAP. V was pared by 0 bases and J by 0 bases, with 4 bases of the junction left unmatched. The CDR3 is 17 amino acids. The CDR3 spells CASGLVLGRASYNEQFF. The CDR3 DNA reads as TGTGCTAGTGGTTTGGTACTCGGGAGGGCCTCCTACAATGAGCAGTTCTTC.

This chain uses TRBV5-1 with TRBJ2-5, with 7 positions matching TRBD1. V dropped 3 bases and J dropped 1; count of bases not matched to a gene: 6. The CDR3 has 15 residues. The germline V gene has CDR1 SGHRS and CDR2 YFSETQ. This CDR3 reads CASSSTGSTQETQYF. DNA for the CDR3: TGCGCCAGCAGCTCGACAGGGAGTACCCAAGAGACCCAGTACTTC. The full variable domain, its missing parts supplied by reference TRBV5-1 and TRBJ2-5, is KAGVTQTPRYLIKTRGQQVTLSCSPISGHRSVSWYQQTPGQGLQFLFEYFSETQRNKGNFPGRFSGRQFSNSRSEMNVSTLELGDSALYLCASSSTGSTQETQYFGPGTRLLVL.

The chain carries TRBV27 and TRBJ1-1, with a tentative D call TRBD1 (6 bases). The CDR3 spans 14 residues. Germline values: CDR1 MNHEY, CDR2 SMNVEV (reference sequence). The V gene lost 2 bases and the J gene lost 0 bases, with 7 bases spanning the gap. The CDR3 reads CASSLGGLNTEAFF. The CDR3 DNA is TGTGCCAGCAGTTTAGGGGGCTTGAACACTGAAGCTTTCTTT.

CDR3 sequence reads: CASSLDTAVSNQPQHF. In nucleotides, the CDR3 is TGTGCCAGCAGCTTGGATACCGCAGTTAGCAATCAGCCCCAGCATTTT. J is TRBJ1-5 and V is TRBV5-8; unclear D gene. V was pared by 0 bases and J by 0 bases, with 10 bases between. The CDR3 is 16 amino acids. Germline CDR1 is SGHTS and CDR2 is YDEGEE.

In this sample, this clone turned up once. This CDR3 reads CASSRGGAHNEQFF. CDR3 DNA: TGTGCCAGCAGCCGAGGGGGGGCCCACAATGAGCAGTTCTTC. The V gene is TRBV9, the J gene TRBJ2-1; the D gene is possibly TRBD2 (7 bases). This CDR3 is built from 14 residues. Germline CDR1 reads SGDLS; CDR2 reads YYNGEE. V was pared by 4 bases and J by 5 bases, with 13 bases between.

V gene TRBV7-2 combines with J gene TRBJ1-5, with 9 positions matching TRBD1. Germline CDR1 reads SGHTA; CDR2 reads FQGNSA. J was trimmed by 8 bases and V by 4 bases; bases with no gene match: 3. CDR3 length equals 13 residues. CDR3 DNA: TGTGCCAGCAGCTGGGGACAGGGTAAGCCCCAGCATTTT. It specifies CASSWGQGKPQHF.

This clone showed up just a few times. J is TRBJ1-4 and V is TRBV5-1; 8 bases align to TRBD1. In germline, CDR1 is SGHRS, CDR2 YFSETQ. The CDR3 length is 15 residues. Losses at the gene ends were 4 bases for V and 8 bases for J; bases not matched to a gene: 10. The CDR3 DNA sequence: TGCGCCAGCAGCATTGGACAGGGCGGGGGAGAAAAACTGTTTTTT. This encodes CASSIGQGGGEKLFF. Combining the CDR3 with reference TRBV5-1 and TRBJ1-4 gives the whole variable domain KAGVTQTPRYLIKTRGQQVTLSCSPISGHRSVSWYQQTPGQGLQFLFEYFSETQRNKGNFPGRFSGRQFSNSRSEMNVSTLELGDSALYLCASSIGQGGGEKLFFGSGTQLSVL.

The CDR3 region is CASTDTGGIYEQYF. The CDR3 coding sequence is TGTGCCAGTACTGATACAGGGGGCATATACGAGCAGTACTTC. The rearrangement joins TRBV19 to TRBJ2-7; 9 bases agree with TRBD1. CDR3 length: 14 amino acids. The V segment lost 7 bases and the J segment 4 bases; nucleotides outside the gene matches: 8. Germline V CDR1 and CDR2: LNHDA, SQIVND (reference sequence). The whole variable domain, remainder taken from reference TRBV19 and TRBJ2-7, is DGGITQSPKYLFRKEGQNVTLSCEQNLNHDAMYWYRQDPGQGLRLIYYSQIVNDFQKGDIAEGYSVSREKKESFPLTVTSAQKNPTAFYLCASTDTGGIYEQYFGPGTRLTVT.

The chain has TRBV28 and TRBJ2-7, with a weak D call TRBD1 (6 bases). Germline V lookup: CDR1 MDHEN, CDR2 SYDVKM. The CDR3 is 16 residues long. The germline V and J ends were trimmed by 7 bases and 4 bases, with 23 bases remaining between them. Here the CDR3 DNA reads TGTGCCAGCAATTCACCAACTGATGTGGGGGCTTACGAGCAGTACTTC. Encoded protein: CASNSPTDVGAYEQYF. Filled out from reference TRBV28 and TRBJ2-7, the complete variable domain reads DVKVTQSSRYLVKRTGEKVFLECVQDMDHENMFWYRQDPGLGLRLIYFSYDVKMKEKGDIPEGYSVSREKKERFSLILESASTNQTSMYLCASNSPTDVGAYEQYFGPGTRLTVT.

Here the CDR3 reads CASSSSHGATGELFF. In DNA, the CDR3 is TGTGCCAGCAGCTCATCACATGGTGCCACCGGGGAGCTGTTTTTT. The rearrangement joins TRBV7-2 to TRBJ2-2; D gene ambiguous. V was shortened by 4 bases and J by 4 bases, with 13 bases between the two germline ends. The CDR3 spans 15 residues. Germline CDR1 SGHTA, CDR2 FQGNSA. Drawing the rest from reference TRBV7-2 and TRBJ2-2, the complete variable domain is GAGVSQSPSNKVTEKGKDVELRCDPISGHTALYWYRQSLGQGLEFLIYFQGNSAPDKSGLPSDRFSAERTGGSVSTLTIQRTQQEDSAVYLCASSSSHGATGELFFGEGSRLTVL.

V is TRBV7-2 and J is TRBJ2-5; 14 nucleotides align to TRBD2. Germline V gives CDR1 SGHTA, CDR2 FQGNSA. The CDR3 totals 17 residues. V gave up 5 bases and J gave up 4 bases; unmatched junction bases: 9. CDR3 coding DNA: TGTGCCAGCAGCCCCTCCGGGACTAGCGGGAGCATAGAGACCCAGTACTTC. This encodes CASSPSGTSGSIETQYF. Drawing the rest from reference TRBV7-2 and TRBJ2-5, the complete variable domain is GAGVSQSPSNKVTEKGKDVELRCDPISGHTALYWYRQSLGQGLEFLIYFQGNSAPDKSGLPSDRFSAERTGGSVSTLTIQRTQQEDSAVYLCASSPSGTSGSIETQYFGPGTRLLVL.

A remark on this clone: The junction departs from germline at one end; a sequencing error may be responsible. The V call is TRBV19, the J call TRBJ1-2; 7 bases are a match to TRBD1. In germline, CDR1 is LNHDA, CDR2 SQIVND (reference sequence). The CDR3 contains 14 residues. The CDR3 DNA reads as TGTGCCAGTAATATACAGGGGAAGTACTATGGCTACACCTTC. As protein: CASNIQGKYYGYTF. The full variable domain, its missing parts supplied by reference TRBV19 and TRBJ1-2, is DGGITQSPKYLFRKEGQNVTLSCEQNLNHDAMYWYRQDPGQGLRLIYYSQIVNDFQKGDIAEGYSVSREKKESFPLTVTSAQKNPTAFYLCASNIQGKYYGYTFGSGTRLTVV.

The chain links TRBV6-5 to TRBJ2-7; D may be TRBD1 (6 bases). CDR1 MNHEY and CDR2 SVGAGI come from the germline V gene. Trimming left V 7 bases short and J 3 bases short, with 16 bases between. This CDR3 has 14 residues. The CDR3 DNA is TGTGCCAGCACTGCAGAGCAGGGGAACTACGAGCAGTACTTC. Its protein is CASTAEQGNYEQYF.

This clone was detected only a few times. The V gene is TRBV6-1, the J gene TRBJ1-3; the D is unclear. Germline CDR1 and CDR2: MNHNS and SASEGT. The germline V and J ends were trimmed by 5 bases and 0 bases, with 11 bases remaining between them. The CDR3 loop spans 15 amino acids. CDR3 in DNA: TGTGCCAGCAGTTGGCAGCGGGACTCTGGAAACACCATATATTTT. Translated, it gives CASSWQRDSGNTIYF.